These 19 T cell receptor beta chains share one sample of origin, sequenced in a study of blood T cell repertoires in COVID-19. Profiling relied on immunoSEQ multiplex PCR, and the TCRdb table lists in-frame clones only, not all of them. The table includes 65,000 to 70,000 clones, roughly three quarters detected once. The sequencing input was peripheral blood. The source is a man in his fifties or sixties with acute or convalescent COVID-19.

The rearrangement links TRBV4-3 to TRBJ1-5, with TRBD1 matching 9 bases. The CDR3 extends over 16 amino acids. After removal of 0 bases from V and 4 bases from J, the junction contained 4 bases not matched to a gene. Germline-derived CDR1 and CDR2 are LGHNA and YSLEER. The DNA of the CDR3 is TGCGCCAGCAGCCAAGATAGGGACAGGGTGAATCAGCCCCAGCATTTT. Protein sequence: CASSQDRDRVNQPQHF.

The chain uses TRBV15 and TRBJ2-3; 11 bases are a match to TRBD2. Germline V gives CDR1 LNHNV, CDR2 YYDKDF (reference sequence). The CDR3 consists of 16 residues. Trimming removed 4 bases from V and 2 bases from J; junction bases left unmatched: 5. CDR3 DNA: TGTGCCACCAGCACGGGACTAGCGGCTAACACAGATACGCAGTATTTT. Translating gives CATSTGLAANTDTQYF.

The rearrangement links TRBV19 to TRBJ1-1; possible D gene TRBD1, 6 bases. The germline CDR1 and CDR2 sequences are LNHDA and SQIVND (reference sequence). The CDR3 has 14 residues. Trimming pared 3 bases from V and 3 bases from J, leaving 11 bases between. The CDR3 DNA reads TGTGCCAGTAGTATCCGGGGGGCGGACACTGAAGCTTTCTTT. Translation: CASSIRGADTEAFF.

The V and J genes are TRBV5-1 and TRBJ1-6, with D possibly TRBD1 on 6 matching bases. Germline V gene sequence: CDR1 SGHRS, CDR2 YFSETQ. The CDR3 spans 16 residues. The V end was cut by 4 bases, the J end by 7 bases, with 18 bases between. CDR3 nucleotide sequence: TGCGCCAGCAGCGTGACAGGCCGGGAATTAAATTCACCCCTCCACTTT. Translated: CASSVTGRELNSPLHF.

J is TRBJ2-7 and V is TRBV6-5, with D tentatively TRBD1 (6 bases). The V end was cut by 0 bases, the J end by 2 bases, with 11 bases between. Germline CDR1 reads MNHEY; CDR2 reads SVGAGI. The CDR3 sequence is 15 residues long. The CDR3 sequence is CASSYSPDRPYEQYF. The CDR3 DNA reads TGTGCCAGCAGTTACTCCCCAGACAGGCCCTACGAGCAGTACTTC.

The chain has TRBV11-2 and TRBJ2-2; TRBD1 is a possible D gene (5 bases). V was clipped by 5 bases and J by 2 bases, with 12 bases between them. Germline V gene data show CDR1 as SGHAT and CDR2 as FQNNGV. This CDR3 has 15 amino acids. The CDR3 nucleotides read TGTGCCAGCAGCCGACAGAACCCAAACACCGGGGAGCTGTTTTTT. Residues: CASSRQNPNTGELFF.

The chain recombines TRBV7-6 with TRBJ2-7; 10 bases match TRBD1. The V segment lost 3 bases and the J segment 4 bases; nucleotides outside the gene matches: 6. Germline CDR1 SGHVS, CDR2 FNYEAQ. This CDR3 comprises 15 residues. CDR3 DNA: TGTGCCAGCAGCTTGGGGACAGGGGCCATGTACGAGCAGTACTTC. This translates into CASSLGTGAMYEQYF.

This clone turned up a few times. The chain is built from TRBV3-1 (or the pseudogene TRBV3-2) and TRBJ1-5; D not resolved. The germline V gene has CDR1 LGHDT and CDR2 YNNKEL (reference sequence). This CDR3 is 14 amino acids long. V lost 3 bases to trimming and J lost 2 bases, with 8 bases between them. DNA for the CDR3: TGTGCCAGCAGCCAGAGTTATGGCAATCAGCCCCAGCATTTT. This gives the protein CASSQSYGNQPQHF.

The chain couples TRBV7-9 to TRBJ2-7, with 8 bases matching TRBD1. The J segment lost 5 bases and the V segment lost 6 bases, leaving 12 bases of the junction unmatched. This CDR3 has 15 residues. Germline V gene data show CDR1 as SEHNR and CDR2 as FQNEAQ (reference sequence). CDR3 DNA sequence: TGTGCCAGCAGTTACCAGGGGGCGCGGGTCCACGAGCAGTACTTC. Amino acid sequence: CASSYQGARVHEQYF.

This clone was seen only once. This chain links TRBV25-1 with TRBJ2-3; the match to TRBD2 covers 9 bases. V shed 6 bases, J shed 7 bases, and the junction held 17 bases outside the gene matches. This CDR3 has 17 amino acids. CDR1 and CDR2 from the germline V gene are MGHDK and SYGVNS. CDR3 amino acids: CASRGSGGPLWGNTQYF. CDR3 DNA: TGTGCCAGCAGGGGGAGCGGGGGGCCCCTATGGGGAAATACGCAGTATTTT.

The gene calls are TRBV20-1 and TRBJ1-6, with D perhaps TRBD1 (5 bases). V lost 3 bases and J 4 bases, leaving 10 bases between the germline ends. The CDR3 loop spans 14 amino acids. CDR1 and CDR2 (germline): DFQATT, SNEGSKA (reference sequence). The DNA for the CDR3 is TGCAGTGCTAGTCAGGGAAAGTATAATTCACCCCTCCACTTT. Protein: CSASQGKYNSPLHF.

V gene TRBV27 combines with J gene TRBJ1-2; TRBD1 aligns across 7 bases. The ends lost 6 bases at V and 8 bases at J; junction bases unmatched: 3. CDR3 size: 11 residues. Germline V gives CDR1 MNHEY, CDR2 SMNVEV (reference sequence). The DNA of the CDR3 is TGTGCCAGCAGAGACAGGGACGGCTACACCTTC. This gives the protein CASRDRDGYTF.

V usage is TRBV9 and J usage is TRBJ1-1; the D gene is possibly TRBD1 (6 bases). This CDR3 is built from 13 residues. Germline values: CDR1 SGDLS, CDR2 YYNGEE. Trimming cost V 4 bases and J 9 bases, with 16 bases left between them. The CDR3 sequence is CASSRDTTSQAFF. DNA of the CDR3: TGTGCCAGCAGCCGGGACACCACATCCCAAGCTTTCTTT.

This clone was seen once. The chain uses TRBV11-3 and TRBJ2-1, with TRBD2 identical over 9 bases. This CDR3 has 14 residues. CDR1 is SGHNT, CDR2 YENEEA, per germline. With 5 bases clipped from V and 8 bases from J, the junction kept 7 bases outside the gene matches. The CDR3 DNA follows: TGTGCCAGCAGCACCCGAGCGGGGGGTGATGAGCAGTTCTTC. This gives the protein CASSTRAGGDEQFF.

The genes are TRBV6-5 and TRBJ2-5; 7 bases are shared with TRBD2. This CDR3 is 13 amino acids long. J lost 7 bases, V lost 6 bases, and 8 bases had no gene match. Germline lookup yields CDR1 MNHEY and CDR2 SVGAGI. In DNA, the CDR3 is TGTGCCAGCAGGGGTGGACTAGTATGGACCCAGTACTTC. Protein: CASRGGLVWTQYF.

This sequence joins TRBV6-1 and TRBJ1-1; D is unresolved. V lost 2 bases and J 2 bases, leaving 9 bases between the germline ends. CDR3 size: 14 residues. CDR1 MNHNS and CDR2 SASEGT come from the germline V gene. CDR3 bases: TGTGCCAGCAGTGAAAAGACAACTAACACTGAAGCTTTCTTT. Protein product: CASSEKTTNTEAFF.

The chain recombines TRBV9 with TRBJ1-2, with 9 positions matching TRBD1. V dropped 0 bases and J dropped 6; count of bases not matched to a gene: 0. Germline assignment: CDR1 SGDLS and CDR2 YYNGEE. The CDR3 consists of 13 residues. The CDR3 DNA reads TGTGCCAGCAGCGTAGGACAGGGGGATGGCTACACCTTC. Its translation: CASSVGQGDGYTF.

The chain combines TRBV7-2 with TRBJ1-2; TRBD1 is a possible D gene (5 bases). Germline loops: CDR1 SGHTA, CDR2 FQGNSA. The CDR3 is made up of 13 amino acids. Trimming cost V 5 bases and J 7 bases, with 14 bases left between them. The CDR3 bases are TGTGCCAGCAGCCCACCGGGGGGGATTGGCTACACCTTC. Protein: CASSPPGGIGYTF.

The count of this clone is one. The chain couples TRBV14 to TRBJ2-3, with TRBD2 matching 7 bases. J gave up 0 bases and V 0 bases, and 9 bases lay outside the gene matches. Germline CDR1 is SGHDN and CDR2 is FVKESK. The CDR3 is 18 residues long. CDR3 in amino acids: CASSQDWGRGLSTDTQYF. The CDR3 nucleotides are TGTGCCAGCAGCCAAGATTGGGGGAGGGGACTTAGCACAGATACGCAGTATTTT.